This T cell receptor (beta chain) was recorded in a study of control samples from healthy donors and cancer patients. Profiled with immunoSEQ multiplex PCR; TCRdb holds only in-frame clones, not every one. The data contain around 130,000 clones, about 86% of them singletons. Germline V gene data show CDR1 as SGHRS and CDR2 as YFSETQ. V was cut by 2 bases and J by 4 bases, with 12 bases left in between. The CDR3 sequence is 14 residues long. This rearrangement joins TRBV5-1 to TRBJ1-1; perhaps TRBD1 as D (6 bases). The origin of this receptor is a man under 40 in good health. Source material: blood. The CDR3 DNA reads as TGCGCCAGCAGCTTTACGGGACATCCCACTGAAGCTTTCTTT. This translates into CASSFTGHPTEAFF.